The rows below give T cell receptor beta chains drawn from one sample of a study of blood T cell repertoires in COVID-19. Profiling relied on immunoSEQ multiplex PCR, and the TCRdb table lists in-frame clones only, not all of them. In the table there are about 83,000 clones, about 92% of which are singletons. The sequencing sample was made of peripheral blood. The receptor source for this set is a woman of 80 years or more with active or convalescent COVID-19. CDR3s leave out the opening cysteine and the closing phenylalanine or tryptophan.

v_gene,CDR3aa
TRBV6-5,ASSNIGQGGYT
TRBV13,ASSLGLPYEQY
TRBV28,ASSSGTGDYGYT
TRBV12-3/TRBV12-4,ASSRQGSQPQH
TRBV6-6,ASSNGLAGGLNEQF
TRBV21-1,ASSKEDRGANQPQH
TRBV7-3,ASSPPLDRPLNQPQH
TRBV27,ASRGGGIGSYNSPLH
TRBV6-2/TRBV6-3,ASSFDRVGQPQH
TRBV7-2,ASSSLSLANTGELF
TRBV25-1,ASREDRGQYGYT
TRBV10-3,AIKLQSRDRGQSSYGYT
TRBV24-1,ATSDGQGGETQY